This TCR beta chain was observed in a study of blood T cell repertoires in COVID-19 (dated by TCRdb to the early 2020s). Notes on the research overall: Collaborator samples came from the United States, Italy and Spain and covered acute and convalescent phases of COVID-19. The material from the prospective study consisted of cDNA or gDNA derived from T cells, B-cell-depleted T cells, or PBMCs. Subjects who had been exposed to COVID-19, were actively infected with it, or had recovered from it provided the deeply sampled blood TCRbeta repertoires that made up the dataset. The repertoires were released in a freely available public database intended as a resource for research on the immune response to SARS-CoV-2. The samples were drawn from the first 160 participants of the ongoing ImmuneRACE study and from roughly 1,300 subjects provided by 6 global collaborators. The sample metadata nearly always contained a de-identified subject ID, COVID-19 status, age in years and sex. Where available, HLA class I and class II types were taken from metadata supplied by the sample provider and were not determined by assay-based typing.

A second Seattle source provided samples from volunteer blood donors who had recovered from COVID-19. The collaborating institutions used their own protocols to collect whole blood in K2EDTA tubes. Collaborator samples were shipped for TCRbeta analysis as frozen whole blood, isolated PBMCs, or DNA extracted from either sample type. A remark on this clone: Its binding antigen is unknown. No base quality values were provided; no much bigger clone lies one nucleotide off.

Broad study findings and their caveats: How much clinical and demographic metadata was included differed by source and by participant, and the metadata was provided uncurated.

The immunoSEQ Assay, a bias-controlled multiplex PCR, was used to amplify TCRbeta CDR3 regions from genomic DNA. The original pipeline was this. Nucleated cell counts per sample were estimated from amplification of reference gene primers within the assay. To quantify the absolute abundance of each unique TCRbeta CDR3 rearrangement, sequence reads were collapsed and filtered. For each sample, productive Simpson clonality was calculated as the square root of Simpson's diversity index over productive rearrangements. TCRdb retrieved this table from immuneACCESS and kept in-frame rearrangements only. Not all clones are present; in checked studies, unresolved V genes account for under half, and no reason is known for the remainder. For V, J and clone size, that table is used; D and trimming come from the DNA. The sample table records a few hundred thousand clones; 65% to 85% of these occur just once. The top ten clones comprise roughly 3% of the sample.

The source is a woman aged 30 to 39 who had recovered from COVID-19. The specimen sequenced was peripheral blood.

The DNA is as follows: TGCGCCAGCAGCGACATGGACAGGTCCCTAGAGACCCAGTACTTC. Translated, this gives CASSDMDRSLETQYF. The chain employs TRBV5-1 and TRBJ2-5; 7 bases in the junction line up with TRBD1. From its cysteine to its phenylalanine, the CDR3 spans 15 amino acids. Just the 45-base CDR3 DNA is kept, in frame starting at base 1. V loses 4 bases at its end and J loses 4 bases; junction bases beyond the gene matches: 10. According to the germline V gene, CDR1 reads SGHRS and CDR2 reads YFSETQ.